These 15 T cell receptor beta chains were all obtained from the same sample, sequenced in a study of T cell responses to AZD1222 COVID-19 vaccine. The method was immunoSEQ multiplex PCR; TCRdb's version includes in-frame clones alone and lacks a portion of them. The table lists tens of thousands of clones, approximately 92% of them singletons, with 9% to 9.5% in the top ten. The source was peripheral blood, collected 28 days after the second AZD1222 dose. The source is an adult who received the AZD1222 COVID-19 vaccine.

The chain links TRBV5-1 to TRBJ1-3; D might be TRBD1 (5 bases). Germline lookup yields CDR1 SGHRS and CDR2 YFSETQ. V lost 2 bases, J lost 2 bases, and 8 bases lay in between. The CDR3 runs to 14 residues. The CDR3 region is CASSLQVPGNTIYF. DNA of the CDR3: TGCGCCAGCAGCTTACAGGTCCCTGGAAACACCATATATTTT.

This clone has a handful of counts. The CDR3 region is CASSLGSGPTDTQYF. For the CDR3, the DNA is TGCGCCAGCAGCTTGGGGAGCGGACCGACAGATACGCAGTATTTT. The gene calls are TRBV5-1 and TRBJ2-3; a possible D gene is TRBD2 (5 bases). This CDR3 spans 15 amino acids. Germline CDR1 and CDR2: SGHRS and YFSETQ. Trimming removed 0 bases from V and 3 bases from J, with 11 bases in between.

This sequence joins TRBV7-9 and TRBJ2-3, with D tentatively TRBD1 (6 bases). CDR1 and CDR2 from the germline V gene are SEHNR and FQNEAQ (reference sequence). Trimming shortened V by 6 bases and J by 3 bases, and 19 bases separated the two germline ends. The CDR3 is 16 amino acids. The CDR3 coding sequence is TGTGCCAGCAGTTTACCCGGCCACAGGGCGACAGATACGCAGTATTTT. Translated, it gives CASSLPGHRATDTQYF.

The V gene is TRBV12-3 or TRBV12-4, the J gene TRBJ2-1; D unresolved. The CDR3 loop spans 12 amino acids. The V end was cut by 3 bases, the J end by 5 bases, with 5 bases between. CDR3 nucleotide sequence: TGTGCCAGCAGTTTCCGGAACAATGAGCAGTTCTTC. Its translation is CASSFRNNEQFF.

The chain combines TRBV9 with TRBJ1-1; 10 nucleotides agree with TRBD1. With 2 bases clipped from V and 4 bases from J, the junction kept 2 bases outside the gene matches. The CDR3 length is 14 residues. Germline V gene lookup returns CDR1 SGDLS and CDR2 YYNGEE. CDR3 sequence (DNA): TGTGCCAGCAGCGTGGACAGGGGGGCCACTGAAGCTTTCTTT. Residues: CASSVDRGATEAFF.

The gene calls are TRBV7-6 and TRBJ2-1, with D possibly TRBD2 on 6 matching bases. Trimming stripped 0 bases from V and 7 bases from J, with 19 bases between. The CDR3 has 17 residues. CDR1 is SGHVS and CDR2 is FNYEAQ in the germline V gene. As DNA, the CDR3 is TGTGCCAGCAGCTTAGCGGCGCAGCGGCTACGGGGGAATGAGCAGTTCTTC. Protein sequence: CASSLAAQRLRGNEQFF. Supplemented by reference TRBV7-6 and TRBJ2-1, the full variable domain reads GAGVSQSPRYKVTKRGQDVALRCDPISGHVSLYWYRQALGQGPEFLTYFNYEAQQDKSGLPNDRFSAERPEGSISTLTIQRTEQRDSAMYRCASSLAAQRLRGNEQFFGPGTRLTVL.

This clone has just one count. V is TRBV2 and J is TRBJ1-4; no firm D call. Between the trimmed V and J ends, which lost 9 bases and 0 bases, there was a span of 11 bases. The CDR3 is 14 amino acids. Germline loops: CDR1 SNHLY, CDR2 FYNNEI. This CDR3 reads CARGVGSTNEKLFF. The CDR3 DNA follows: TGTGCCAGGGGAGTAGGATCAACTAATGAAAAACTGTTTTTT.

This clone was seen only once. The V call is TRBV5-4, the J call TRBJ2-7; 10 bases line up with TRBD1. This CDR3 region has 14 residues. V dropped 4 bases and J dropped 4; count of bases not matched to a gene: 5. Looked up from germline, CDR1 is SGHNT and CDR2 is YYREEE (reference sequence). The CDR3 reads CASSRDRGAYEQYF. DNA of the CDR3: TGTGCCAGCAGCAGGGACAGGGGAGCATACGAGCAGTACTTC.

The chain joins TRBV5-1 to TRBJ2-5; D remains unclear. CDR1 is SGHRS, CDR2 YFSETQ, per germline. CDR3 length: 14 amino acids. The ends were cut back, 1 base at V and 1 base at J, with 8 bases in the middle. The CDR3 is CASSLRLAQETQYF. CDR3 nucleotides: TGCGCCAGCAGCTTGAGACTTGCCCAAGAGACCCAGTACTTC.

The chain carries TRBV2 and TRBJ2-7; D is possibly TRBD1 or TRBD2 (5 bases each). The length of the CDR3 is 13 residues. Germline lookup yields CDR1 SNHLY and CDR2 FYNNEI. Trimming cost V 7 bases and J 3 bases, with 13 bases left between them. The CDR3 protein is CASNRDDNYEQYV. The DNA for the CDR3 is TGTGCCAGCAACCGGGACGACAACTACGAGCAGTACGTC.

The CDR3 region has the DNA TGTGCCAGCAGTCCTTATTCTGGGGCCAACGTCCTGACTTTC. It is translated as CASSPYSGANVLTF. The chain uses TRBV2 and TRBJ2-6; D not certain. This CDR3 is built from 14 residues. Germline V gene sequence: CDR1 SNHLY, CDR2 FYNNEI. V was clipped by 5 bases and J by 1 base, with 6 bases between them.

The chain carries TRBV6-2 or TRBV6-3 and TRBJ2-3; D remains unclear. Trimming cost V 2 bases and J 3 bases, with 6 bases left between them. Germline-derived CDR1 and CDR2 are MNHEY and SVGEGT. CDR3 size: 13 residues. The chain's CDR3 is CASSYLRTDTQYF. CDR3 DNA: TGTGCCAGCAGTTACCTCAGAACAGATACGCAGTATTTT.

CDR3 region: CASSLTASGGYSNQPQHF. In nucleotides, the CDR3 is TGTGCCAGCAGCCTCACTGCTTCAGGGGGATATAGCAATCAGCCCCAGCATTTT. The chain is built from TRBV7-9 and TRBJ1-5, with TRBD1 matching 7 bases. The V and J ends lost 5 bases and 0 bases, in that order; junction bases with no gene match: 13. There are 18 residues in the CDR3. The germline V gene encodes CDR1 SEHNR and CDR2 FQNEAQ (reference sequence).

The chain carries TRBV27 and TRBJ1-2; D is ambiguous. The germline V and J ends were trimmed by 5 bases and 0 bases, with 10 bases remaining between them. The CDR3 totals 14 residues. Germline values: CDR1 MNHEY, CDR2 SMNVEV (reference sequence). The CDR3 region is CASSIGGSNYGYTF. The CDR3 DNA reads TGTGCCAGCAGTATCGGTGGGTCTAACTATGGCTACACCTTC.

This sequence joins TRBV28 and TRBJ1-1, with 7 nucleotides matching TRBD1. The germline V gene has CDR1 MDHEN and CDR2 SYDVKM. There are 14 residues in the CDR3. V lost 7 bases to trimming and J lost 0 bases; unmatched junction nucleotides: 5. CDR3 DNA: TGTGCCAGCACCAAGACAGGGATGAACACTGAAGCTTTCTTT. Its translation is CASTKTGMNTEAFF. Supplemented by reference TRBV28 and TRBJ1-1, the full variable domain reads DVKVTQSSRYLVKRTGEKVFLECVQDMDHENMFWYRQDPGLGLRLIYFSYDVKMKEKGDIPEGYSVSREKKERFSLILESASTNQTSMYLCASTKTGMNTEAFFGQGTRLTVV.